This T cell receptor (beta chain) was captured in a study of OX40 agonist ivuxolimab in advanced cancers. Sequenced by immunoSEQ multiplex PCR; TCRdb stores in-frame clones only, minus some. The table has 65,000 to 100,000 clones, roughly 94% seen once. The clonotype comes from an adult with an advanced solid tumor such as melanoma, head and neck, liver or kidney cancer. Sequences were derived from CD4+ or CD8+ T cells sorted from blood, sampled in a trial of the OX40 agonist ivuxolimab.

CDR3 sequence reads: CAGSLWGTDTQYF. The CDR3 coding sequence is TGTGCCGGCTCACTTTGGGGCACAGATACGCAGTATTTT. This sequence joins TRBV2 and TRBJ2-3; no clear D gene. The V gene lost 11 bases and the J gene lost 1 base, with 13 bases spanning the gap. This CDR3 is built from 13 residues. Germline assignment: CDR1 SNHLY and CDR2 FYNNEI.